Shown below are 10 T cell receptor beta chains from a single sample sequenced in a study of response to subunit inactivated influenza vaccine. TCRdb reanalysed the RT-PCR reads using MiXCR and keeps one entry per CDR3 protein. The sample carries fewer than 600,000 distinct CDR3 sequences, 7.2% recorded once. The sequenced sample was PBMCs from blood, obtained around 25 months after vaccination. Receptors were obtained from a man between 50 and 75 years old who received an inactivated influenza vaccine.

This clonotype was seen many times. V is TRBV28 and J is TRBJ1-2; D is perhaps TRBD1 (5 bases). Trimming shortened V by 1 base and J by 2 bases, and 17 bases separated the two germline ends. This CDR3 region has 17 residues. From germline, CDR1 is MDHEN and CDR2 SYDVKM. CDR3 sequence reads: CASSLSFSGGRNYGYTF. The DNA of the CDR3 is TGTGCCAGCAGTTTATCTTTCAGCGGGGGACGGAACTATGGCTACACCTTC.

This chain joins TRBV28 and TRBJ2-5; 8 bases agree with TRBD1. CDR3 length: 16 amino acids. The junction had 7 bases not matched to a gene; V was cut back by 4 bases and J by 0 bases. From germline, CDR1 is MDHEN and CDR2 SYDVKM. CDR3: CASSSGQVVYQETQYF. In nucleotides, the CDR3 is TGTGCCAGCAGTTCGGGACAGGTGGTGTACCAAGAGACCCAGTACTTC.

In its sample, this clonotype was seen a few times. The V and J genes are TRBV5-1 and TRBJ2-3, with a weak D call TRBD1 (6 bases). Trimming stripped 0 bases from V and 6 bases from J, with 17 bases between. This CDR3 comprises 16 residues. Germline CDR1 is SGHRS and CDR2 is YFSETQ. The CDR3 protein is CASSLDGQGRSDTQYF. The CDR3, as DNA: TGCGCCAGCAGCTTGGATGGTCAGGGGCGTTCGGATACGCAGTATTTT.

This clonotype was seen many times. V usage is TRBV12-3 or TRBV12-4 and J usage is TRBJ2-7; D gene uncertain. This CDR3 is 12 amino acids long. Trimming left V 7 bases short and J 5 bases short, with 12 bases between. CDR3 in DNA: TGTGCCAGCACCTCGTGGCAAAACGAGCAGTACTTC. It is translated as CASTSWQNEQYF.

This clonotype was picked up a small number of times. DNA for the CDR3: TGTGCCAGCAGCCGGGCCCGGGGAAGCGGGAGGCCCTACGAGCAGTACTTC. Its protein is CASSRARGSGRPYEQYF. This sequence joins TRBV3-1 and TRBJ2-7, with 9 bases aligning to TRBD2. The germline V gene encodes CDR1 LGHDT and CDR2 YNNKEL (reference sequence). The ends lost 4 bases at V and 2 bases at J; junction bases unmatched: 12. This CDR3 spans 17 amino acids.

The chain employs TRBV29-1 and TRBJ2-2; 7 bases are a match to TRBD1. Germline V gene lookup returns CDR1 SQVTM and CDR2 ANQGSEA. The ends lost 6 bases at V and 4 bases at J; junction bases unmatched: 5. The CDR3 sequence is 13 residues long. CDR3: CSVTGQATGELFF. The CDR3 DNA is TGCAGCGTGACCGGACAGGCCACCGGGGAGCTGTTTTTT.

This clonotype has more than one count but fewer than ten. The V call is TRBV27, the J call TRBJ2-6, with D unclear. V was pared by 2 bases and J by 0 bases, with 11 bases between. CDR3 length equals 17 residues. Germline V gene sequence: CDR1 MNHEY, CDR2 SMNVEV (reference sequence). The CDR3 spells CASSLALRSSGANVLTF. The CDR3 DNA is TGTGCCAGCAGTTTAGCCTTACGGAGCTCTGGGGCCAACGTCCTGACTTTC.

The rearrangement joins TRBV6-1 to TRBJ2-4; D ambiguous. Germline V lookup: CDR1 MNHNS, CDR2 SASEGT. This CDR3 is 14 amino acids long. Trimming removed 1 base from V and 0 bases from J, with 4 bases in between. CDR3 nucleotide sequence: TGTGCCAGCAGTGAAGGGGTAGCCAAAAACATTCAGTACTTC. It codes for CASSEGVAKNIQYF.

The gene calls are TRBV14 and TRBJ1-1; tentative D call: TRBD1 (5 bases). Germline V CDR1 and CDR2: SGHDN, FVKESK. The CDR3 has 14 amino acids. Trimming cost V 8 bases and J 4 bases, with 17 bases left between them. CDR3 bases: TGTGCCAGCGGTCCATTGGGGGGAGTCACTGAAGCTTTCTTT. Its translation: CASGPLGGVTEAFF.

This clonotype was found many times. The chain couples TRBV25-1 to TRBJ1-2; 7 positions agree with TRBD1. The CDR3 is made up of 15 amino acids. CDR1 and CDR2 from the germline V gene are MGHDK and SYGVNS. J lost 5 bases, V lost 1 base, and 7 bases had no gene match. The CDR3 nucleotides read TGTGCCAGCAGTGAATCCGGACAGGTTGGGTATGGCTACACCTTC. This translates into CASSESGQVGYGYTF.